The 27 T cell receptor beta chains given below trace back to one sample, sequenced in a study of T cells in Graves' hyperthyroidism and ophthalmopathy. The TCR beta CDR3 regions underwent amplification using RNA transcripts as the source. The primer set for the first-round RT-PCR of the TCR CDR3 was HTBI. TCRdb fed the multiplex PCR reads into MiXCR, producing one record per CDR3 protein. The sample shows fewer than 350,000 distinct CDR3 sequences, about 18% of them seen only once. The sample consisted of blood. The receptors derive from a woman between 45 and 65 years old with Graves' hyperthyroidism.

This clonotype appeared a single time. This chain connects TRBV6-2 or TRBV6-3 to TRBJ1-2; D perhaps matches TRBD1 (6 bases). The length of the CDR3 is 14 residues. Germline V gives CDR1 MNHEY, CDR2 SVGEGT. Trimming removed 6 bases at V and 8 bases at J, with 19 bases between. The CDR3 here is CASRLTTGLQGYTF. In DNA form, the CDR3 reads TGTGCCAGCAGACTAACCACAGGGTTGCAGGGCTACACCTTC.

This clonotype was counted ten times or more. CDR3 residues: CASTLTWVRELFF. The CDR3 bases are TGTGCCAGCACCCTTACCTGGGTCCGGGAGCTGTTTTTT. The chain has TRBV2 and TRBJ2-2; no firm D call. Germline V gene sequence: CDR1 SNHLY, CDR2 FYNNEI. Trimming cost V 7 bases and J 9 bases, with 15 bases left between them. This CDR3 contains 13 residues.

The V call is TRBV10-3, the J call TRBJ2-7, with 7 bases fitting TRBD1. CDR3 length: 14 amino acids. Germline loops: CDR1 ENHRY, CDR2 SYGVKD. The V and J ends lost 4 bases and 3 bases, in that order; junction bases with no gene match: 6. The CDR3 DNA sequence: TGTGCCATCAGTGCAAATCAGGGGGTCTACGAGCAGTACTTC. Its protein is CAISANQGVYEQYF.

The CDR3 DNA reads TGTGCCAGCACCACGGAGGGGGGTTCGGTGTATTTT. Residues: CASTTEGGSVYF. The genes are TRBV6-1 and TRBJ2-3; perhaps D is TRBD1 or TRBD2 (6 bases each). This CDR3 is 12 amino acids long. The ends were cut back, 7 bases at V and 14 bases at J, with 19 bases in the middle. Germline CDR1 and CDR2: MNHNS and SASEGT.

This clonotype was detected only a few times. The chain has TRBV19 and TRBJ1-2; 7 bases map to TRBD1. CDR3 length: 16 amino acids. V lost 7 bases, J lost 4 bases, and 15 bases stayed unmatched. The V gene's germline CDR1 is LNHDA and CDR2 SQIVND (reference sequence). The CDR3 is CASTPSGGGAVYGYTF. The DNA of the CDR3 is TGTGCCAGTACCCCCTCCGGAGGGGGCGCAGTCTATGGCTACACCTTC.

The chain is built from TRBV12-3 or TRBV12-4 and TRBJ1-2; 7 bases are shared with TRBD1. The V segment lost 7 bases and the J segment 4 bases; nucleotides outside the gene matches: 9. The CDR3 length is 14 residues. The CDR3 spells CASTVTGNIYGYTF. CDR3 coding DNA: TGTGCCAGCACCGTGACAGGGAATATCTATGGCTACACCTTC.

This clonotype has a count of ten or more. The V call is TRBV18, the J call TRBJ1-5; tentative D call: TRBD1 (6 bases). Germline assignment: CDR1 KGHSH and CDR2 LQKENI. Trimming stripped 6 bases from V and 3 bases from J, with 12 bases between. This CDR3 is 14 amino acids long. CDR3 nucleotides: TGTGCCAGCTCCGACCGGGACACCAATCAGCCCCAGCATTTT. It is translated as CASSDRDTNQPQHF.

Many counts were recorded for this clonotype. An end of the junction does not agree with germline; a read error may underlie this. The V and J genes are TRBV18 and TRBJ2-3; 8 nucleotides line up with TRBD2. Germline V CDR1 and CDR2: KGHSH, LQKENI. This CDR3 is 15 amino acids long. CDR3 DNA: TGTGCCAGCTCACCAGACAGGACTAGCACAAATACGCAGTATTTT. Protein product: CASSPDRTSTNTQYF.

This clonotype appeared many times. The chain joins TRBV9 to TRBJ2-1, with 9 bases lining up with TRBD2. The CDR3 has 13 amino acids. The J segment lost 5 bases and the V segment lost 5 bases, leaving 2 bases of the junction unmatched. The germline CDR1 and CDR2 sequences are SGDLS and YYNGEE. CDR3 sequence reads: CASRREGNNEQFF. CDR3 DNA sequence: TGTGCCAGCAGGCGGGAGGGAAACAATGAGCAGTTCTTC.

There are a few counts of this clonotype. The chain uses TRBV5-1 and TRBJ2-2; the match to TRBD1 covers 7 bases. Germline CDR1 SGHRS, CDR2 YFSETQ. J gave up 5 bases and V 4 bases, and 11 bases lay outside the gene matches. The CDR3 loop spans 16 amino acids. CDR3 sequence (DNA): TGCGCCAGCAGCCCCCCAGGAGACAGGGCGACCGGGGAGCTGTTTTTT. It codes for CASSPPGDRATGELFF.

In this sample, this clonotype turned up a few times. V is TRBV6-1 and J is TRBJ2-1; unclear D gene. Trimming took off 7 bases at V and 7 bases at J, with 8 bases between the two ends. The germline V gene encodes CDR1 MNHNS and CDR2 SASEGT. This CDR3 is 11 amino acids long. CDR3 region: CASIYGNEQFF. The CDR3 DNA is TGTGCCAGCATATACGGGAATGAGCAGTTCTTC.

The gene calls are TRBV14 and TRBJ2-7; 10 bases are a match to TRBD2. TRBJ2-1 matches the DNA end more closely, so the J call is doubtful. The length of the CDR3 is 14 residues. Germline lookup yields CDR1 SGHDN and CDR2 FVKESK. Written as DNA, the CDR3 is TGTGCCAGCAGAGTCAGCGGGGGGGCGTACGAGCAGTTCTTC. Translation gives CASRVSGGAYEQFF.

This clonotype was counted ten times or more. The rearrangement links TRBV5-1 to TRBJ2-3; 11 bases are a match to TRBD2. Germline V gene lookup returns CDR1 SGHRS and CDR2 YFSETQ. The CDR3 is made up of 15 amino acids. V shed 4 bases and J 5 bases; nucleotides not matched to a gene: 6. The CDR3 spells CASSIELAGVDTQYF. The CDR3 DNA sequence: TGCGCCAGCAGCATCGAACTAGCGGGAGTAGATACGCAGTATTTT.

In DNA, the CDR3 is TGCAGTGCTGTGGGAGTTACTGAAGCTTTCTTT. Its protein is CSAVGVTEAFF. The rearrangement uses TRBV20-1 and TRBJ1-1; no definite D call. Deletions cut 5 bases from V and 5 bases from J, with 9 bases between. The CDR3 loop spans 11 amino acids. The germline CDR1 and CDR2 sequences are DFQATT and SNEGSKA (reference sequence).

The rearrangement joins TRBV20-1 to TRBJ2-4; 11 nucleotides line up with TRBD1. Germline V gene sequence: CDR1 DFQATT, CDR2 SNEGSKA (reference sequence). Trimming removed 6 bases from V and 6 bases from J; junction bases left unmatched: 19. The CDR3 is made up of 18 amino acids. This chain's CDR3 is CSATGQGAKSISLNIQYF. As DNA, the CDR3 is TGCAGTGCAACTGGACAGGGGGCCAAGTCGATCTCTTTAAACATTCAGTACTTC.

This clonotype was observed a few times. The chain employs TRBV7-9 and TRBJ2-3; 11 bases match TRBD1. The germline V gene has CDR1 SEHNR and CDR2 FQNEAQ (reference sequence). The CDR3 has 15 residues. V dropped 3 bases and J dropped 4; count of bases not matched to a gene: 3. The CDR3, as DNA: TGTGCCAGCAGCTTGGGACAGGGGGATGCAGATACGCAGTATTTT. Its protein product is CASSLGQGDADTQYF.

The chain joins TRBV19 to TRBJ1-5; TRBD1 is a possible D gene (6 bases). V was pared by 11 bases and J by 1 base, with 18 bases between. The CDR3 is 15 amino acids. Germline-derived CDR1 and CDR2 are LNHDA and SQIVND (reference sequence). CDR3 sequence reads: CAWSVQGGSNQPQHF. The CDR3 DNA follows: TGTGCCTGGAGTGTACAGGGTGGAAGCAATCAGCCCCAGCATTTT.

The rearrangement links TRBV6-1 to TRBJ1-4, with a possible D match to TRBD1 (5 bases). Germline V gives CDR1 MNHNS, CDR2 SASEGT. The germline V and J ends were trimmed by 5 bases and 4 bases, with 14 bases remaining between them. This CDR3 has 15 amino acids. DNA of the CDR3: TGTGCCAGCAGTCTCGGACACTCTGATAATGAAAAACTGTTTTTT. Translated, it gives CASSLGHSDNEKLFF.

The rearrangement links TRBV19 to TRBJ2-7; D is possibly TRBD1 (6 bases). This CDR3 spans 14 amino acids. Germline V lookup: CDR1 LNHDA, CDR2 SQIVND (reference sequence). Trimming took 7 bases from V and 2 from J, leaving 15 bases between them. CDR3 amino acids: CASNPGDLTYEQYF. For the CDR3, the DNA is TGTGCCAGTAATCCAGGGGATTTGACCTACGAGCAGTACTTC.

The chain links TRBV28 to TRBJ2-1; TRBD2 matches 7 bases. The germline V gene has CDR1 MDHEN and CDR2 SYDVKM. V lost 3 bases to trimming and J lost 3 bases; unmatched junction nucleotides: 8. The CDR3 has 16 amino acids. CDR3 coding DNA: TGTGCCAGCAGTTTGGACCTAGCGGAGAACTACAATGAGCAGTTCTTC. It is translated as CASSLDLAENYNEQFF.

This clonotype was seen many times. The CDR3 reads CASSAPGTASYEQYF. The CDR3 region has the DNA TGTGCCAGCAGTGCGCCCGGGACAGCCTCCTACGAGCAGTACTTC. This chain uses TRBV28 with TRBJ2-7; 7 bases map to TRBD1. V was clipped by 5 bases and J by 0 bases; unmatched bases: 7. Germline V gene sequence: CDR1 MDHEN, CDR2 SYDVKM. The CDR3 is 15 amino acids. The full variable domain, in which reference TRBV28 and TRBJ2-7 provide the parts outside the CDR3, is DVKVTQSSRYLVKRTGEKVFLECVQDMDHENMFWYRQDPGLGLRLIYFSYDVKMKEKGDIPEGYSVSREKKERFSLILESASTNQTSMYLCASSAPGTASYEQYFGPGTRLTVT.

This clonotype was recorded many times. One end of the junction is discordant with germline, which a read error may explain. The V gene is TRBV5-1, the J gene TRBJ2-2; weak D call: TRBD1 (5 bases). In germline, CDR1 is SGHRS, CDR2 YFSETQ. The length of the CDR3 is 14 residues. CDR3 protein: CASSLTVNTGELFF. The CDR3 DNA reads as TGTGCCAGCAGCTTGACAGTGAACACCGGGGAGCTGTTTTTT.

This chain links TRBV29-1 with TRBJ2-2; 13 bases line up with TRBD2. CDR1 and CDR2 (germline): SQVTM, ANQGSEA. The CDR3 has 16 amino acids. J lost 1 base, V lost 4 bases, and 3 bases had no gene match. The CDR3 region has the DNA TGCAGCGTTGGGGGACTAGCGGGAAGGAACACCGGGGAGCTGTTTTTT. Translation gives CSVGGLAGRNTGELFF.

This chain links TRBV4-1 with TRBJ1-2; no clear D gene. Germline lookup yields CDR1 MGHRA and CDR2 YSYEKL. V was trimmed by 0 bases and J by 13 bases, leaving 12 bases between them. The CDR3 is 12 residues long. The CDR3 here is CASSQDPRLRTF. For the CDR3, the DNA is TGCGCCAGCAGCCAAGATCCGCGGTTGCGCACCTTC.

This clonotype was counted ten times or more. The J gene is TRBJ1-2, the V gene TRBV30, with unresolved D. Trimming cost V 7 bases and J 4 bases, with 10 bases left between them. The CDR3 length is 11 residues. CDR1 is GTSNPN and CDR2 is SVGIG in the germline V gene (reference sequence). CDR3 nucleotide sequence: TGTGCCTTCCGGGCCGCCTATGGCTACACCTTC. Translating it yields CAFRAAYGYTF. The whole variable domain, filled in from reference TRBV30 and TRBJ1-2, reads SQTIHQWPATLVQPVGSPLSLECTVEGTSNPNLYWYRQAAGRGLQLLFYSVGIGQISSEVPQNLSASRPQDRQFILSSKKLLLSDSGFYLCAFRAAYGYTFGSGTRLTVV.

There are a few counts of this clonotype. This chain joins TRBV7-3 and TRBJ1-6; the D is unclear. With 3 bases removed from V and 14 bases from J, the gap between germline ends came to 8 bases. CDR1 and CDR2 (germline): SGHTA, FQGTGA. The CDR3 loop spans 11 amino acids. The CDR3 DNA is TGTGCCAGCAGCTTTGAGCATTCCCTCCACTTT. This sequence encodes CASSFEHSLHF.

Worth noting for this clonotype: This clone may be a read error of a much larger clone one base away. The chain has TRBV5-5 and TRBJ1-2; tentative D call: TRBD1 (5 bases). Germline-derived CDR1 and CDR2 are SGHKS and YYEKEE (reference sequence). This CDR3 is 15 amino acids long. Trimming cost V 4 bases and J 0 bases, with 13 bases left between them. The CDR3 DNA follows: TGTGCCAGCAGCGCAACAAGGGACTCTAACTATGGCTACACCTTC. Protein: CASSATRDSNYGYTF.